A selection of T cell receptor beta chains follows, all from one sample in a study of T cell repertoires in cytomegalovirus infection. These receptors are not linked to any known antigen. Each CDR3 protein is one row after TCRdb ran MiXCR on the reads. Found here are around 300,000 distinct CDR3 sequences, around 20% of them singletons; the top ten hold under 25%. Sample: cultured PBMCs, taken from culture after CMV antigen stimulation. These receptors were collected from a human donor in good health (CMV status not recorded). Some clones in this sample may be carry-over from other donors' samples. Each CDR3 is given without its conserved first and last residue. Each record gives: J gene, V gene, clone size, CDR3 length, CDR3 protein. Some rows mark clone size as missing; the rest say once, few, many or name a class of expanded clone.

TRBJ2-1,TRBV12-3/TRBV12-4,.,10,ASNHSGRKQF
TRBJ2-3,TRBV11-3,many,12,ASSGGQGRDTQY
TRBJ2-7,TRBV6-6,.,10,ASSYGVSEQY
TRBJ2-2,TRBV5-6,.,14,ASSLAGLVGPGELF
TRBJ1-1,TRBV11-3,.,12,ASSKPGGGTEAF
TRBJ2-1,TRBV7-2,many,15,ASSFTRTGTVYNEQF
TRBJ1-6,TRBV20-1,.,15,SARDHLESSYNSPLH
TRBJ1-2,TRBV27,.,12,ASSLMGQNYGYT
TRBJ2-2,TRBV18,.,13,ASSPRRQGMGELF
TRBJ2-5,TRBV29-1,.,10,SVARGGETQY
TRBJ1-6,TRBV27,few,13,ASSSGTAASSPLH
TRBJ1-2,TRBV11-2,few,13,ASSSPTGDNYGYT
TRBJ1-2,TRBV6-1,few,11,ASSLGTSYGYT
TRBJ1-2,TRBV7-9,many,13,ASSLHGTVAYGYT
TRBJ2-3,TRBV12-3/TRBV12-4,.,19,ASSLGVKTSGLTGPTDTQY
TRBJ1-1,TRBV7-2,many,13,ASSLAGTRAGEAF
TRBJ2-1,TRBV6-2/TRBV6-3,.,14,ASSYSSRRGGNEQF
TRBJ2-1,TRBV7-9,few,17,ASSSTRTSGRFSYNEQF
TRBJ2-1,TRBV6-2/TRBV6-3,few,12,ASIESGAYNEQF
TRBJ2-5,TRBV20-1,.,12,SARDLAGEETQY
TRBJ1-1,TRBV6-5,.,9,ASSSEREAF
TRBJ1-1,TRBV28,.,12,ASSYQDEYTEAF